This T cell receptor beta chain was captured by sequencing in a study of beta chain features in type 1 diabetes. Notes on the study in general: Type 1 diabetes patients had moderately but significantly shorter TCRB CDR3s in all four CD4+ subsets.

Worth noting for this clone: The target antigen is unknown.

As every portion of the isolated RNA was reverse transcribed, the sequencing read expressed TCRB transcripts. For naive, central memory and regulatory T cell samples, reads averaged around 3.8 million. Data came from immunoSEQ multiplex PCR; TCRdb stores just in-frame clones and leaves some out. This sample carries approximately 600,000 clones, roughly 12% of them seen once, and the ten largest clones take around 0.12%. The TCR was taken from a man aged 25-45 years with type 1 diabetes. Sequenced material: naive CD4+ T cells from blood.

This CDR3 reads CASSASRDRAVLSLHF. The CDR3 DNA reads as TGTGCCAGCAGCGCCTCCCGGGACAGGGCTGTATTGTCCCTCCACTTT. The J gene is TRBJ1-6, the V gene TRBV7-8; 9 nucleotides match TRBD1. Germline lookup yields CDR1 SGHVS and CDR2 FQNEAQ. After removal of 5 bases from V and 14 bases from J, the junction contained 16 bases not matched to a gene. The CDR3 is 16 residues long.